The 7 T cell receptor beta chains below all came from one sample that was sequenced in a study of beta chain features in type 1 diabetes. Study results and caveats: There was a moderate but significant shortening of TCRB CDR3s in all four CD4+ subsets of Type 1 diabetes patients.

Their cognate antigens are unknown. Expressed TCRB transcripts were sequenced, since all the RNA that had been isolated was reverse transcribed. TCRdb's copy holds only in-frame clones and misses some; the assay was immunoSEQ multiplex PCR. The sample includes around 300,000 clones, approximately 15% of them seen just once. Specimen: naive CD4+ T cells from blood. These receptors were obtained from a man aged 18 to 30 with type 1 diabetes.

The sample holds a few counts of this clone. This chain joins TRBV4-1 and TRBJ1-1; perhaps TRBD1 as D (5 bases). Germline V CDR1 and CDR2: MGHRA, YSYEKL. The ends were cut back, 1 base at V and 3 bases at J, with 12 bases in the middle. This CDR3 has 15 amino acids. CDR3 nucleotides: TGCGCCAGCAGCCAAGCAGGCGCAGGGTACACTGAAGCTTTCTTT. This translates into CASSQAGAGYTEAFF.

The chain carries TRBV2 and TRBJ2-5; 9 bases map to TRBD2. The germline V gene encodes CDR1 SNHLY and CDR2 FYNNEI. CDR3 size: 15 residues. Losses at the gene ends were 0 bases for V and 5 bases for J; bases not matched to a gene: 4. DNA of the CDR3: TGTGCCAGCAGTGAAGCGCGGGGGGGAGGCGAGACCCAGTACTTC. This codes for CASSEARGGGETQYF.

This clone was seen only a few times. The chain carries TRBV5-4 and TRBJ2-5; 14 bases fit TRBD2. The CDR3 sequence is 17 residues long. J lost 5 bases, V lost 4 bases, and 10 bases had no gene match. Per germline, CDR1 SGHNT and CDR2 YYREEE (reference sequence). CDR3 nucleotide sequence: TGTGCCAGCAGCGGTGGACTAGCGGGAGGAGGATTGGAGACCCAGTACTTC. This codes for CASSGGLAGGGLETQYF.

CDR3 sequence (DNA): TGTGCCAGCACCCCTATGAGCGGGGAGCTGTTTTTT. This codes for CASTPMSGELFF. The chain couples TRBV7-9 to TRBJ2-2; D gene uncertain. Trimming pared 7 bases from V and 7 bases from J, leaving 10 bases between. Germline lookup yields CDR1 SEHNR and CDR2 FQNEAQ (reference sequence). The CDR3 is 12 residues long.

CDR3 DNA sequence: TGTGCCAGCAGCTTAGGGGACAGGGGTAGGTACGAGCAGTACTTC. The encoded protein is CASSLGDRGRYEQYF. The chain combines TRBV7-2 with TRBJ2-7; 10 positions match TRBD1. Germline CDR1 reads SGHTA; CDR2 reads FQGNSA. This CDR3 has 15 residues. With V trimmed by 1 base and J by 4 bases, 4 bases remained unmatched. Variable domain in full (rest from reference TRBV7-2 and TRBJ2-7): GAGVSQSPSNKVTEKGKDVELRCDPISGHTALYWYRQSLGQGLEFLIYFQGNSAPDKSGLPSDRFSAERTGGSVSTLTIQRTQQEDSAVYLCASSLGDRGRYEQYFGPGTRLTVT.

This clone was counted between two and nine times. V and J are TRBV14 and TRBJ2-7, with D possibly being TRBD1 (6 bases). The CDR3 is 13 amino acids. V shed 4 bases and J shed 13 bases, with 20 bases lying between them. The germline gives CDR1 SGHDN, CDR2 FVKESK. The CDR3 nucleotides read TGTGCCAGCAGCCCCAAGGGCGACAGGCGGCCCTACTTC. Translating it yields CASSPKGDRRPYF.

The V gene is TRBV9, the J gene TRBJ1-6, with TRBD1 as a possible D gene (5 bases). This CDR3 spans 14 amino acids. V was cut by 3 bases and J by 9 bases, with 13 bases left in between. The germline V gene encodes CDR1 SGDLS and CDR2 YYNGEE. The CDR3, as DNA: TGTGCCAGCAGCGGAGGAATAGGGGCTTCACCCCTCCACTTT. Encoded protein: CASSGGIGASPLHF.